The sequence of this T cell receptor beta chain was determined in a study of T-cell memory formation after mild COVID-19. Only a few counts were recorded for this clonotype. What it binds is unknown. Germline V gene data show CDR1 as MDHEN and CDR2 as SYDVKM. Trimming pared 5 bases from V and 4 bases from J, leaving 11 bases between. The CDR3 is 14 residues long. The study's findings and limits: CD4+ clones that contracted lay mainly in CM and EM; CD8+ ones lay in EMRA. The appearance of some responding clones in pre-infection memory suggested that cross-reactive memory joined.

A 5'RACE reaction primed in the constant segment made cDNA libraries of TCR alpha and TCR beta, and these carried sample barcodes and UMIs. TCRdb independently ran MiXCR on the 5' RACE reads; one entry per CDR3 protein. The table has approximately 300,000 distinct CDR3 sequences, 15% to 20% seen once. The TCR originated in a man aged 18-30 years who had mild COVID-19 (a few samples of this study predate the infection). Cell type and time point are not known. The chain couples TRBV28 to TRBJ2-2; D remains unclear. The sample taken for sequencing was PBMCs or a T cell subset sorted from them (not recorded which). Here the CDR3 DNA reads TGTGCCAGCAGTCCCGCCGGGCCCACCGGGGAGCTGTTTTTT. This encodes CASSPAGPTGELFF.